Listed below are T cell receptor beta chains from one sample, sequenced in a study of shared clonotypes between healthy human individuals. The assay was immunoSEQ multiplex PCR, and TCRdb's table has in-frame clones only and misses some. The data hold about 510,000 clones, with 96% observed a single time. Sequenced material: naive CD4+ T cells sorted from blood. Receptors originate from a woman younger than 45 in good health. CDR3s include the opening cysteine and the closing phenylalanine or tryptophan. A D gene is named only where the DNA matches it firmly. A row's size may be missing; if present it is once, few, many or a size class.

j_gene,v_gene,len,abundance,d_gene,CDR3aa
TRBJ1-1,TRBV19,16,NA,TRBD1,CASSLPTGTGSTEAFF
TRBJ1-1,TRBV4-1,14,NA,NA,CASSQDLRNTEAFF
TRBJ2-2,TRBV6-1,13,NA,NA,CASSEWGAGELFF
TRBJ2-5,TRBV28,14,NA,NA,CASSLEQFQETQYF
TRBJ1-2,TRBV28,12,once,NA,CASRAHGSGYTF
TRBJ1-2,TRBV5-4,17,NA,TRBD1,CASSLGGWNRGIYGYTF
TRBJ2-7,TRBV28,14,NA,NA,CASSLSGGGYEQYF
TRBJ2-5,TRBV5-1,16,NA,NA,CASSLIPKGIQETQYF
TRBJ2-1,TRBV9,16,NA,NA,CASSPQIVAPLNEQFF
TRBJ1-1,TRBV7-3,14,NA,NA,CASSWNLLNTEAFF
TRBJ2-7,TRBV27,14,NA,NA,CASSPASGGTKQYF
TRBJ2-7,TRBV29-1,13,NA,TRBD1,CSGRDRASGEQYF
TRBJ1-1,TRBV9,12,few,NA,CASSVSNTEAFF
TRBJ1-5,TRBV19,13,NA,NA,CASRLNSNQPQHF
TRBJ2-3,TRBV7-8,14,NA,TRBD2,CASSRKRDPDTQYF
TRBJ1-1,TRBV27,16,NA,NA,CASSLPGVGPITEAFF
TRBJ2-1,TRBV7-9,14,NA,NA,CASSLALGVGEQFF
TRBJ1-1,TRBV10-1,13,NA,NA,CASSARMNTEAFF
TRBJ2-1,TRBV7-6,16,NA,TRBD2,CASSPQGASGTIQQFF